This T cell receptor (beta chain) originates from a study of early T cells in non-severe SARS-CoV-2 infection. Study-level information: Sequenced material consisted of bulk RNA (from unsorted whole blood), and chains were unpaired. Findings of the study overall: Lookups in VDJdb leaned toward anti-spike CD8 responses and missed private and CD4 specificities.

Separate cDNA molecules each had unique molecular identifiers attached to them. TCRdb passed the 5' RACE reads through MiXCR, listing each CDR3 protein once. Of around 70,000 distinct CDR3 sequences in the sample, about 11% were seen once. In its sample, this clonotype was seen a few times. The antigen is undetermined. Trimming removed 3 bases from V and 2 bases from J, with 11 bases in between. The CDR3 covers 14 residues. CDR1 is SGHVS and CDR2 is FQNEAQ in the germline V gene. This chain links TRBV7-8 with TRBJ2-7; D unclear. The receptor comes from an adult who was a healthcare worker with PCR-confirmed SARS-CoV-2 infection or an uninfected control (not recorded which). The sequencing input was whole blood. CDR3 protein: CASSFDGSPYEQYF. The CDR3 coding sequence is TGTGCCAGCAGCTTCGACGGATCGCCCTACGAGCAGTACTTC.